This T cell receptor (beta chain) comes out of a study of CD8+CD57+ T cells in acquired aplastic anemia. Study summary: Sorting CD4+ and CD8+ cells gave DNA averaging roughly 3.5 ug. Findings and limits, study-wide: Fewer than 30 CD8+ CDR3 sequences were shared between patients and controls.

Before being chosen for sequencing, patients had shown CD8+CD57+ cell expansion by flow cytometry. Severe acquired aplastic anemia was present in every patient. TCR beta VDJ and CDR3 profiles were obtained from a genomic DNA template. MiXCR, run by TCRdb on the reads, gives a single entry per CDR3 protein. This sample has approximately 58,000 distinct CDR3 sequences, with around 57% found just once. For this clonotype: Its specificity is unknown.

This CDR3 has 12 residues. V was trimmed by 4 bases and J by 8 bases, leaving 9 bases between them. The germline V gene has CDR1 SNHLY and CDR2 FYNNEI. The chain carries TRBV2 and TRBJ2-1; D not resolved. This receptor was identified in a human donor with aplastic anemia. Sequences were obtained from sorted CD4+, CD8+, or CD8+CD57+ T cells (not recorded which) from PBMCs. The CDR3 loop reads CASSVGDDEQFF. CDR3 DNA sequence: TGTGCCAGCAGTGTTGGCGACGATGAGCAGTTCTTC.